This T cell receptor beta chain was recovered during a study of HIV-infected patients and healthy controls. TCRdb reprocessed the 5' RACE reads via MiXCR and lists one record per CDR3 protein. The sample shows 70,000 or so distinct CDR3 sequences, roughly a sixth of them seen only once. Per germline, CDR1 SGHRS and CDR2 YFSETQ. The CDR3 runs to 14 residues. V gave up 4 bases and J gave up 4 bases; unmatched junction bases: 3. The chain has TRBV5-1 and TRBJ1-1; 11 bases match TRBD1. Specimen: CD4+ T cells from blood. The source of this sequence is a human donor in good health. CDR3 sequence (DNA): TGCGCCAGCAGCAGGGGGACAGGGGGCACTGAAGCTTTCTTT. This gives the protein CASSRGTGGTEAFF.